Listed here are 24 T cell receptor beta chains from one sample, sequenced in a study of cytomegalovirus exposure and HLA in healthy donors. 13 Jbeta primers and 60 Vbeta primers were used for the PCR. The protocol was immunoSEQ multiplex PCR, while the TCRdb copy is restricted to in-frame clones and leaves out a portion. Of approximately 170,000 clones listed, roughly 80% are singletons. The specimen was PBMCs. The receptors here all came from a male donor in good health and CMV-seronegative.

The genes are TRBV5-8 and TRBJ2-7; 9 bases fit TRBD1. The V gene end was trimmed by 3 bases and the J gene end by 3 bases; junction bases not matched to a gene: 4. The germline gives CDR1 SGHTS, CDR2 YDEGEE. The length of the CDR3 is 14 residues. CDR3 residues: CASSSTGGVYEQYF. The CDR3 DNA reads as TGTGCCAGCAGCTCGACAGGGGGAGTCTACGAGCAGTACTTC.

This clone was picked up a small number of times. CDR3 in DNA: TGTGCCAGCAGTTCAACAGGGGTAAGGCAGCCCCAGCATTTT. It codes for CASSSTGVRQPQHF. This sequence joins TRBV28 and TRBJ1-5; the match to TRBD1 covers 7 bases. CDR3 size: 14 residues. Losses at the gene ends were 4 bases for V and 7 bases for J; bases not matched to a gene: 7. Germline V gene sequence: CDR1 MDHEN, CDR2 SYDVKM.

The chain joins TRBV11-1 to TRBJ2-5, with 10 bases aligning to TRBD1. The CDR3 is made up of 16 amino acids. Germline V gene sequence: CDR1 SGHAT, CDR2 FQDESV (reference sequence). The V gene end was trimmed by 5 bases and the J gene end by 0 bases; junction bases not matched to a gene: 6. For the CDR3, the DNA is TGTGCCAGCAGCGCGACCGACAGGGGGCACCAAGAGACCCAGTACTTC. Protein sequence: CASSATDRGHQETQYF.

The genes are TRBV19 and TRBJ2-3; TRBD1 matches 7 bases. In germline, CDR1 is LNHDA, CDR2 SQIVND (reference sequence). The length of the CDR3 is 16 residues. Trimming took 4 bases from V and 1 from J; bases not matched to a gene: 8. CDR3 nucleotides: TGTGCCAGTAGTACAACCCTACAGGGGCGCACAGATACGCAGTATTTT. This encodes CASSTTLQGRTDTQYF.

The chain links TRBV6-5 to TRBJ1-1; TRBD1 is a possible D gene (6 bases). The germline V and J ends were trimmed by 0 bases and 8 bases, with 10 bases remaining between them. There are 13 residues in the CDR3. Germline CDR1 is MNHEY and CDR2 is SVGAGI. Here the CDR3 reads CASSYSGGQEAFF. The CDR3 DNA follows: TGTGCCAGCAGTTACTCGGGCGGACAGGAAGCTTTCTTT.

The rearrangement joins TRBV15 to TRBJ2-7, with a weak D call TRBD1 (6 bases). V was pared by 0 bases and J by 0 bases, with 9 bases between. From germline, CDR1 is LNHNV and CDR2 YYDKDF (reference sequence). This CDR3 has 15 residues. The CDR3 sequence: CATSRDQGHSYEQYF. Here the CDR3 DNA reads TGTGCCACCAGCAGAGATCAGGGGCACTCCTACGAGCAGTACTTC.

The J gene is TRBJ2-2, the V gene TRBV27; weak D call: TRBD1 (6 bases). The V and J ends lost 2 bases and 4 bases respectively, with 8 bases between them. The CDR3 extends over 14 amino acids. Germline loops: CDR1 MNHEY, CDR2 SMNVEV (reference sequence). The CDR3 loop is CASSLTGSTGELFF. CDR3 bases: TGTGCCAGCAGTTTAACAGGGTCCACCGGGGAGCTGTTTTTT.

The V gene is TRBV10-1, the J gene TRBJ1-2; possibly TRBD1 for D (5 bases). CDR3 length: 14 amino acids. CDR1 WNHNN and CDR2 SYGVQD come from the germline V gene (reference sequence). V lost 4 bases, J lost 5 bases, and 14 bases lay in between. The CDR3 DNA sequence: TGCGCCAGCAGTGGGGAGGGGCGGAAGTATGGCTACACCTTC. Translation gives CASSGEGRKYGYTF.

The chain links TRBV6-4 to TRBJ1-2, with a possible D match to TRBD1 (5 bases). CDR1 MRHNA and CDR2 SNTAGT come from the germline V gene. V was cut by 6 bases and J by 7 bases, with 15 bases left in between. CDR3 length: 13 amino acids. The CDR3 coding sequence is TGTGCCAGCAGGGGATCGGAGGGACCTGGCTACACCTTC. Encoded protein: CASRGSEGPGYTF.

This chain uses TRBV9 with TRBJ2-2; 9 positions agree with TRBD2. V lost 2 bases and J lost 6; bases outside the gene matches: 2. Germline V gene sequence: CDR1 SGDLS, CDR2 YYNGEE. The CDR3 is 14 amino acids. The CDR3 nucleotides are TGTGCCAGCAGCGTGAGCGGGAGGTCCGGGGAGCTGTTTTTT. This codes for CASSVSGRSGELFF.

A single count supports this clone. This sample includes further DNA sequences coding for the same CDR3. The J gene is TRBJ2-7, the V gene TRBV20-1, with D uncertain. The ends were cut back, 1 base at V and 4 bases at J, with 5 bases in the middle. The germline V gene has CDR1 DFQATT and CDR2 SNEGSKA (reference sequence). This CDR3 is built from 11 residues. Here the CDR3 reads CSARGGYEQYF. Here the CDR3 DNA reads TGCAGTGCTAGAGGAGGTTACGAGCAGTACTTC.

This chain links TRBV28 with TRBJ2-7, with TRBD2 as a possible D gene (6 bases). CDR1 and CDR2 (germline): MDHEN, SYDVKM. The CDR3 is 13 residues long. V lost 8 bases and J 0 bases, leaving 11 bases between the germline ends. This CDR3 is CASVGGASYEQYF. The CDR3 DNA is TGTGCCAGCGTCGGCGGGGCCTCCTACGAGCAGTACTTC.

The V gene is TRBV18, the J gene TRBJ2-2, with TRBD1 as a possible D gene (6 bases). V lost 5 bases and J 3 bases, leaving 10 bases between the germline ends. There are 14 residues in the CDR3. CDR1 and CDR2 (germline): KGHSH, LQKENI. The CDR3 DNA reads TGTGCCAGCTCAGAACAGGGTCACACCGGGGAGCTGTTTTTT. Protein: CASSEQGHTGELFF.

In this sample, this clone turned up a few times. The rearrangement links TRBV4-2 to TRBJ2-7; 9 bases map to TRBD2. The V segment lost 4 bases and the J segment 1 base; nucleotides outside the gene matches: 5. Germline V CDR1 and CDR2: LGHNA, YNFKEQ. The length of the CDR3 is 15 residues. Written as DNA, the CDR3 is TGTGCCAGCAGCCCGCGGACTAGCGAATCCTACGAGCAGTACTTC. Translation gives CASSPRTSESYEQYF.

CDR3 nucleotide sequence: TGCAGCGTCGGGGTGGCCATGAACACTGAAGCTTTCTTT. This translates into CSVGVAMNTEAFF. This sequence joins TRBV29-1 and TRBJ1-1; no reliable D call. V was trimmed by 6 bases and J by 0 bases, leaving 11 bases between them. From germline, CDR1 is SQVTM and CDR2 ANQGSEA. The CDR3 loop spans 13 amino acids.

This clone was seen just once. The J gene is TRBJ1-6, the V gene TRBV5-5; 7 bases are a match to TRBD1. The CDR3 runs 19 residues. V shed 0 bases, J shed 10 bases, and the junction held 19 bases outside the gene matches. Per germline, CDR1 SGHKS and CDR2 YYEKEE (reference sequence). CDR3 sequence: CASSLAVRTREGARSPLHF. The CDR3 bases are TGTGCCAGCAGCTTGGCCGTCCGGACGAGAGAGGGGGCGAGGTCACCCCTCCACTTT.

This sequence joins TRBV4-3 and TRBJ2-3, with 7 positions matching TRBD2. Trimming removed 4 bases from V and 0 bases from J; junction bases left unmatched: 10. The V gene's germline CDR1 is LGHNA and CDR2 YSLEER. The CDR3 is 17 residues long. CDR3 sequence: CASSLKLGLLSTDTQYF. The CDR3 coding sequence is TGCGCCAGCAGCCTAAAATTGGGACTACTTAGCACAGATACGCAGTATTTT.

This clone was picked up a small number of times. The rearrangement joins TRBV29-1 to TRBJ1-4; D not certain. Trimming removed 1 base from V and 8 bases from J, with 11 bases in between. Germline V gives CDR1 SQVTM, CDR2 ANQGSEA. This CDR3 has 13 amino acids. CDR3 protein: CSVEGEAREKLFF. The CDR3 bases are TGCAGCGTTGAAGGGGAGGCGCGGGAAAAACTGTTTTTT. Together with reference TRBV29-1 and TRBJ1-4, the CDR3 gives the full variable domain: SAVISQKPSRDICQRGTSLTIQCQVDSQVTMMFWYRQQPGQSLTLIATANQGSEATYESGFVIDKFPISRPNLTFSTLTVSNMSPEDSSIYLCSVEGEAREKLFFGSGTQLSVL.

In regard to this clone: Its ends do not fully match the called genes, so a read error is possible. V and J are TRBV6-1 and TRBJ1-2, with 9 bases fitting TRBD1. Per the germline V gene, CDR1 is MNHNS and CDR2 is SASEGT. CDR3 size: 13 residues. The CDR3 DNA follows: TGTGCCAGCAGCCCTACAGGGGGCCATGGCTACCCCTTC. It specifies CASSPTGGHGYPF.

This rearrangement joins TRBV11-3 to TRBJ2-7, with D unclear. The CDR3 has 13 residues. Germline CDR1 is SGHNT and CDR2 is YENEEA. The V end was cut by 5 bases, the J end by 6 bases, with 14 bases between. As DNA, the CDR3 is TGTGCCAGCAGCGAGACTGGAGTGGGCGAGCAGTACTTC. Protein sequence: CASSETGVGEQYF.

This chain connects TRBV6-6 to TRBJ1-1; perhaps TRBD1 as D (5 bases). Between the trimmed V and J ends, which lost 6 bases and 5 bases, there was a span of 16 bases. This CDR3 comprises 14 residues. Germline CDR1 reads MNHNY; CDR2 reads SVGAGI (reference sequence). CDR3 sequence reads: CASSLDGGGTEAFF. CDR3 DNA sequence: TGTGCCAGCAGCCTAGACGGGGGGGGAACTGAAGCTTTCTTT.

The count of this clone is one. The CDR3 DNA reads as TGTGCCAGTAGTATCGGACTAGCAGGGGGCTACGAGCAGTACTTC. It is translated as CASSIGLAGGYEQYF. The genes are TRBV19 and TRBJ2-7; maybe TRBD2 (8 bases). Germline V gene lookup returns CDR1 LNHDA and CDR2 SQIVND (reference sequence). The CDR3 spans 15 residues. V was trimmed by 3 bases and J by 3 bases, leaving 15 bases between them.

The CDR3 loop is CASSGLAVNDEQFF. DNA of the CDR3: TGTGCCAGCAGTGGACTAGCCGTCAACGACGAGCAGTTCTTC. The chain has TRBV27 and TRBJ2-1; TRBD2 matches at 8 bases. Germline V lookup: CDR1 MNHEY, CDR2 SMNVEV (reference sequence). With 5 bases clipped from V and 10 bases from J, the junction kept 10 bases outside the gene matches. There are 14 residues in the CDR3.

The rearrangement links TRBV15 to TRBJ2-7; tentative D call: TRBD1 (6 bases). The CDR3 is made up of 14 amino acids. The germline V gene encodes CDR1 LNHNV and CDR2 YYDKDF (reference sequence). V lost 0 bases, J lost 0 bases, and 6 bases lay in between. The CDR3, as DNA: TGTGCCACCAGCAGAGAAGGGGGCTCCTACGAGCAGTACTTC. Translated: CATSREGGSYEQYF.